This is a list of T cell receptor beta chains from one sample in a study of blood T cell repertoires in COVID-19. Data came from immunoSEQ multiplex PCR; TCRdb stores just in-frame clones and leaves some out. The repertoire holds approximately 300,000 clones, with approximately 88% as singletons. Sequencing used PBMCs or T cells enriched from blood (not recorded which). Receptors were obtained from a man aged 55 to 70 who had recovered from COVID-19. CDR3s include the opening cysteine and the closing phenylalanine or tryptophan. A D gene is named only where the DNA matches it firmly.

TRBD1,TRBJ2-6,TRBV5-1,TGCGCCAGCAGCGGGACAGGGGCTGGGGCCAACGTCCTGACTTTC,CASSGTGAGANVLTF
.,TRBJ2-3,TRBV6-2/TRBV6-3,TGTGCCAGCAGTTACTGGAGGGATACGCAGTATTTT,CASSYWRDTQYF
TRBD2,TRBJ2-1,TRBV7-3,TGTGCCAGCAGCTTAGTGGGAGGGAGTGCCTACAATGAGCAGTTCTTC,CASSLVGGSAYNEQFF
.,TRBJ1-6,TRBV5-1,TGCGCCAGCAGCTTGGGAGGGGGAAATTCACCCCTCCACTTT,CASSLGGGNSPLHF
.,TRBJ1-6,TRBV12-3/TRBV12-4,TGTGCCAGTACCCTCGGGGATTCACCCCTCCACTTT,CASTLGDSPLHF
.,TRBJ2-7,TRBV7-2,TGTGCCAGCAGCTTGTCGGCAGGGATGGTATACGAGCAGTACTTC,CASSLSAGMVYEQYF
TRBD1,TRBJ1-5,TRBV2,TGTGCCAGCACCACAAGACAGGGGATAAATCAGCCCCAGCATTTT,CASTTRQGINQPQHF
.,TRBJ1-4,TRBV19,TGTGCCAGTGGTCAGGCTGCAACTAATGAAAAACTGTTTTTT,CASGQAATNEKLFF
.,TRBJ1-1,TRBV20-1,TGCAGTGCCGTTCCAGTGACTGAAGCTTTCTTT,CSAVPVTEAFF
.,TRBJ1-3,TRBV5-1,TGCGCCAGCAGCCTGGCTAGTGGTGCCTCTGGAAACACCATATATTTT,CASSLASGASGNTIYF